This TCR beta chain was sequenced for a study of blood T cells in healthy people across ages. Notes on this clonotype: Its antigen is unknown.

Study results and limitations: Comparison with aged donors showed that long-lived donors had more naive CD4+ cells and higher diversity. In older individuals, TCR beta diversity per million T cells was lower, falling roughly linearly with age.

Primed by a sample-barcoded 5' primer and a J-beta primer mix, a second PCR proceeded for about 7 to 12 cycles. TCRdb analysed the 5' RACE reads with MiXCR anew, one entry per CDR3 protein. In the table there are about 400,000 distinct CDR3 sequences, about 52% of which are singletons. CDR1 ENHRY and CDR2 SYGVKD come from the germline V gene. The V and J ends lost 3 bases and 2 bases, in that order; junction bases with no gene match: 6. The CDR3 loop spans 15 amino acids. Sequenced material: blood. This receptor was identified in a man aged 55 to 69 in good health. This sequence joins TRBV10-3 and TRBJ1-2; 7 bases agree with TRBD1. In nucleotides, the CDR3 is TGTGCCATCAGTGACTCAACAGGGGTCAACTATGGCTACACCTTC. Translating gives CAISDSTGVNYGYTF.